This T cell receptor (beta chain) was found in a study of molecular identifiers for immune sequencing clone quantification. As for the study in general: Four portions were sequenced after RNA from about 20,000 or 100,000 naive CD8 cells was split five ways in replicates. Notes on the study in general: For highly expanded clones, sizes could be underestimated when identical TCR molecules share a barcode.

From the PCR reads, TCRdb called clonotypes with MiXCR, one entry per CDR3 protein. The sample records more than 450,000 distinct CDR3 sequences, roughly 25% being singletons. For naive CD8 T cells, sorting used the CD8+CD4-CCR7+CD45RA+ phenotype. This clonotype was observed a handful of times. Antigen specificity is unknown. The CDR3 totals 15 residues. V was shortened by 3 bases and J by 4 bases, with 12 bases between the two germline ends. The source material was naive CD8+ T cells from blood, with Jurkat cell RNA spiked in. Noted subset: FACS-sorted CD8+CD4-CCR7+CD45RA+ naive T cells. The chain is built from TRBV12-3 or TRBV12-4 and TRBJ2-2, with a possible D match to TRBD1 (6 bases). This clonotype originated in a human donor in good health. Some libraries in this study had Jurkat cell RNA spiked in. CDR3 region: CASSFTGPGTGELFF. The DNA of the CDR3 is TGTGCCAGCAGTTTTACAGGGCCCGGCACCGGGGAGCTGTTTTTT.